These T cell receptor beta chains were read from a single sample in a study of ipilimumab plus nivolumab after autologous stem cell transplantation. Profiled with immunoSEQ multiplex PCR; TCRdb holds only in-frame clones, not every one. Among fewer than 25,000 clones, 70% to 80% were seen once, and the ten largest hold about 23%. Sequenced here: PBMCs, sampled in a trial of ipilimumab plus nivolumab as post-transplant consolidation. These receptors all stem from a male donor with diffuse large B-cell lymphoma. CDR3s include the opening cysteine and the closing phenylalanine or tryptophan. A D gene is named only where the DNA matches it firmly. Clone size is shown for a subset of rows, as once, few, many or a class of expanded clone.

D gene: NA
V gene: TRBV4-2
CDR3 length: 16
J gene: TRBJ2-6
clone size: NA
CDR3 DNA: TGTGCCAGCAGCCAAGAGGGGGACTCTGGGGCCAACGTCCTGACTTTC
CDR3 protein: CASSQEGDSGANVLTF

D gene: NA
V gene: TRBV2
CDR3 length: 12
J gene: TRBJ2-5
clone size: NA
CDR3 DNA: TGTGCCAGCAGACTAGGAACAGAGACCCAGTACTTC
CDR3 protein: CASRLGTETQYF

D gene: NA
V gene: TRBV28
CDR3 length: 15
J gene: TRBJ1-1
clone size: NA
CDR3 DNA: TGTGCCAGCAGTTTAATCGGGAGGAGATGGACTGAAGCTTTCTTT
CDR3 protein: CASSLIGRRWTEAFF

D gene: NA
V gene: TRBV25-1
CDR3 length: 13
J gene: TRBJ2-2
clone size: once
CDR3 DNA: TGTGCCAGCAGTTGGGGGTCCACCGGGGAGCTGTTTTTT
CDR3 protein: CASSWGSTGELFF

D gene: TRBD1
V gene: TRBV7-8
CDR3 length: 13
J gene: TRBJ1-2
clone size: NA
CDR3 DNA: TGTGCCAGCAGCCCCACAGGGGACTATGGCTACACCTTC
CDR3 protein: CASSPTGDYGYTF

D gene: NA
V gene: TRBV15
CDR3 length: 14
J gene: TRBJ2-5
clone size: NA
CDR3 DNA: TGTGCCACCAGCAGATCGATCGGTGAAGAGACCCAGTACTTC
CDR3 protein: CATSRSIGEETQYF

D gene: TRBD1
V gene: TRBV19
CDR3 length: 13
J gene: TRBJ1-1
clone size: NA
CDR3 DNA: TGTGCCAGTAGTATGACAGGGCTGACTGAAGCTTTCTTT
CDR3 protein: CASSMTGLTEAFF

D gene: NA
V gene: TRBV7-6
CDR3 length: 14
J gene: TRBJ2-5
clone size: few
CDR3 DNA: TGTGCCAGCAGCTTAGCCTTCTCTGAAGAGACCCAGTACTTC
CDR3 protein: CASSLAFSEETQYF

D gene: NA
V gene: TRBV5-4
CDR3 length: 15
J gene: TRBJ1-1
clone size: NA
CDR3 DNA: TGTGCCAGCAGCCCAGCCGGACAGCCGAACACTGAAGCTTTCTTT
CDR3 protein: CASSPAGQPNTEAFF

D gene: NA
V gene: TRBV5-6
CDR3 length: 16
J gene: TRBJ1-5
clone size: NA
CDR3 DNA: TGTGCCAGCAGCTTGGGCGGGATAAACAGCAATCAGCCCCAGCATTTT
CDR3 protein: CASSLGGINSNQPQHF

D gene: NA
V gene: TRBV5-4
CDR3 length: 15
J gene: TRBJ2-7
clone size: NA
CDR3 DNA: TGTGCCAGCAGCCCGGGGCTGACACTGGCCTACGAGCAGTACTTC
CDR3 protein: CASSPGLTLAYEQYF

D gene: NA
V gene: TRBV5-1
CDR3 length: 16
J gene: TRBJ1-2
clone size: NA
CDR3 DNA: TGCGCCAGCAGCTTGGCTGGGGACGGCTATGGCTCTGGCTACACCTTC
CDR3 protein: CASSLAGDGYGSGYTF

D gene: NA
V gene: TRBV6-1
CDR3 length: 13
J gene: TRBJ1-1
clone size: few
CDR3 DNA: TGTGCCTGCCTCAACTTTCCCGGGACTGAAGCTTTCTTT
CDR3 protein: CACLNFPGTEAFF

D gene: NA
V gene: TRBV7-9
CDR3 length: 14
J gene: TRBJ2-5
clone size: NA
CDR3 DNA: TGTGCCAGCAGCTTAGAGCCACCCCAAGAGACCCAGTACTTC
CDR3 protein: CASSLEPPQETQYF

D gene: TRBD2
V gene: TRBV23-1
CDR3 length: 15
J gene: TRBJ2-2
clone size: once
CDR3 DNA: TGCGCCAGCAGTCACTCGGGAGGGGTTTGCGGGGAGCTGTTTTTT
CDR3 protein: CASSHSGGVCGELFF

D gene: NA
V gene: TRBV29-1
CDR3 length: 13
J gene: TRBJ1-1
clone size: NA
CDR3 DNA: TGCAGCGTTGAATATCAAGCCAACACTGAAGCTTTCTTT
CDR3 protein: CSVEYQANTEAFF

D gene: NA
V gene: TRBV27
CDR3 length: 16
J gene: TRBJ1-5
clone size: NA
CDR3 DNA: TGTGCCAGCAGTTCTTCCGCACAGGGTTGGAGTCAGCCCCAGCATTTT
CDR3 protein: CASSSSAQGWSQPQHF

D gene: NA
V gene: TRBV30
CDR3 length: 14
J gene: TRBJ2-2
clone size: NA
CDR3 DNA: TGTGCCTGGAGTGAAATGGGGAACGGGGGGGAGCTGTTTTTT
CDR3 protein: CAWSEMGNGGELFF